The 27 T cell receptor beta chains presented below share a single source sample, sequenced in a study of naive and memory T cell subsets. General study results and limits: Especially in CD8 cells, naive repertoires contained a few larger clonotypes, possibly CD45RA-re-expressing memory cells.

No antigen has been identified for these receptors. The beta constant-region primer was an equimolar mix of two oligonucleotides covering TRBC1 and TRBC2. Ligated cDNA was amplified by four rounds of PCR with nested alpha and beta constant-region primers and SP2. TCRdb independently ran MiXCR on the UMI-ligation and nested PCR reads; one entry per CDR3 protein. The table includes approximately 90,000 distinct CDR3 sequences, 11% detected once. The sample taken for sequencing was naive CD4+ T cells from blood. The receptors here all came from a human donor in good health.

The J gene is TRBJ2-7, the V gene TRBV7-2; 11 bases line up with TRBD2. The junction had 5 bases not matched to a gene; V was cut back by 4 bases and J by 0 bases. Germline V lookup: CDR1 SGHTA, CDR2 FQGNSA. This CDR3 has 16 residues. Here the CDR3 DNA reads TGTGCCAGCAGCTCTATAGCGGGAGGGAGCTCCTACGAGCAGTACTTC. Translated: CASSSIAGGSSYEQYF.

The chain recombines TRBV11-2 with TRBJ2-7; D possibly uses TRBD1 or TRBD2 (5 bases each). The germline CDR1 and CDR2 sequences are SGHAT and FQNNGV. V lost 3 bases to trimming and J lost 4 bases, with 16 bases between them. CDR3 length equals 15 residues. The CDR3, as DNA: TGTGCCAGCAGCTTTGGGACCATCGGAGGTTACGAGCAGTACTTC. It specifies CASSFGTIGGYEQYF.

This clonotype was detected a few times. V is TRBV7-2 and J is TRBJ1-2; D call uncertain. CDR1 is SGHTA and CDR2 is FQGNSA in the germline V gene. This CDR3 spans 14 amino acids. V was trimmed by 5 bases and J by 1 base, leaving 11 bases between them. CDR3 protein: CASSPGGGNYGYTF. The CDR3 DNA follows: TGTGCCAGCAGCCCAGGAGGCGGTAACTATGGCTACACCTTC.

The chain recombines TRBV20-1 with TRBJ1-1; D is possibly TRBD1 (6 bases). Germline V CDR1 and CDR2: DFQATT, SNEGSKA (reference sequence). The CDR3 loop spans 13 amino acids. V was clipped by 5 bases and J by 2 bases, with 12 bases between them. The DNA for the CDR3 is TGCAGTGCTCCCGGGACATCAAACACTGAAGCTTTCTTT. This codes for CSAPGTSNTEAFF.

The V gene is TRBV25-1, the J gene TRBJ2-7; D assignment may be TRBD1 or TRBD2 (5 bases each). V lost 3 bases to trimming and J lost 5 bases, with 17 bases between them. The germline V gene encodes CDR1 MGHDK and CDR2 SYGVNS. CDR3 length equals 15 residues. CDR3 in DNA: TGTGCCAGCAGTGATGCCGGGACCCCTTCCCACGAGCAGTACTTC. It codes for CASSDAGTPSHEQYF.

The rearrangement links TRBV28 to TRBJ1-6; D ambiguous. With 7 bases removed from V and 7 bases from J, the gap between germline ends came to 8 bases. This CDR3 region has 12 residues. The germline V gene encodes CDR1 MDHEN and CDR2 SYDVKM. The CDR3 protein is CASTPPNSPLHF. The CDR3, as DNA: TGTGCCAGCACCCCGCCGAATTCACCCCTCCACTTT.

This CDR3 is CASSQVELADNEQFF. CDR3 DNA sequence: TGTGCCAGCAGCCAAGTGGAACTAGCGGACAATGAGCAGTTCTTC. This chain uses TRBV3-1 with TRBJ2-1; TRBD2 agrees at 8 bases. From germline, CDR1 is LGHDT and CDR2 YNNKEL (reference sequence). After removal of 1 base from V and 5 bases from J, the junction contained 4 bases not matched to a gene. CDR3 size: 15 residues.

The chain couples TRBV24-1 to TRBJ2-2, with D possibly being TRBD1 (5 bases). The V gene lost 5 bases and the J gene lost 0 bases, with 12 bases spanning the gap. The CDR3 covers 16 residues. The germline V gene has CDR1 KGHDR and CDR2 SFDVKD. The CDR3 DNA follows: TGTGCCACCAGTGTCCGACAGCATCCGAACACCGGGGAGCTGTTTTTT. Translating gives CATSVRQHPNTGELFF.

Details on this clonotype: A junction boundary mismatches the germline segment, possibly from a read error. The chain links TRBV18 to TRBJ2-7; D remains ambiguous. CDR3 size: 13 residues. The germline V gene encodes CDR1 KGHSH and CDR2 LQKENI. This CDR3 reads CAISPPQGYEQYF. The CDR3 region has the DNA TGTGCCATCTCACCACCGCAAGGATACGAGCAGTACTTC.

The chain carries TRBV6-1 and TRBJ1-6, with a weak D call TRBD1 (5 bases). Germline V gene lookup returns CDR1 MNHNS and CDR2 SASEGT. The CDR3 runs 15 residues. Trimming stripped 7 bases from V and 7 bases from J, with 17 bases between. The CDR3 region is CASTDYGQQNSPLHF. CDR3 in DNA: TGTGCCAGCACCGACTACGGACAACAAAATTCACCCCTCCACTTT.

This clonotype has a handful of counts. The chain joins TRBV20-1 to TRBJ2-3, with D perhaps matching TRBD2 (5 bases). Germline values: CDR1 DFQATT, CDR2 SNEGSKA (reference sequence). The CDR3 is 14 residues long. Trimming pared 6 bases from V and 2 bases from J, leaving 15 bases between. The CDR3 spells CSAKLDGNTDTQYF. In DNA form, the CDR3 reads TGCAGTGCAAAATTAGACGGGAACACAGATACGCAGTATTTT.

This clonotype was observed a few times. The chain carries TRBV2 and TRBJ2-1; TRBD2 matches 12 bases. The germline CDR1 and CDR2 sequences are SNHLY and FYNNEI. Trimming removed 5 bases from V and 4 bases from J; junction bases left unmatched: 3. CDR3 size: 15 residues. DNA of the CDR3: TGTGCCAGCAGTTCCGGACTAGCGGGGTACAATGAGCAGTTCTTC. Translating it yields CASSSGLAGYNEQFF.

This clonotype was detected a few times. This sequence joins TRBV2 and TRBJ2-2; a weak D match, TRBD2 (6 bases). Germline lookup yields CDR1 SNHLY and CDR2 FYNNEI. The CDR3 contains 16 residues. V lost 2 bases to trimming and J lost 3 bases, with 13 bases between them. The DNA for the CDR3 is TGTGCCAGCAGTGAACGGCAGGGAGGTTACACCGGGGAGCTGTTTTTT. Translated: CASSERQGGYTGELFF.

This clonotype was observed many times. The chain is built from TRBV20-1 and TRBJ1-4, with D possibly being TRBD1 (5 bases). This CDR3 comprises 15 residues. Germline lookup yields CDR1 DFQATT and CDR2 SNEGSKA (reference sequence). The V gene lost 3 bases and the J gene lost 8 bases, with 19 bases spanning the gap. CDR3 amino acids: CSASSPQGLGEKLFF. The CDR3 region has the DNA TGCAGTGCTAGTTCCCCTCAGGGACTCGGCGAAAAACTGTTTTTT.

This clonotype was recorded a few times. The chain has TRBV12-3 or TRBV12-4 and TRBJ2-1, with 8 nucleotides matching TRBD2. V was clipped by 2 bases and J by 6 bases; unmatched bases: 6. This CDR3 is built from 15 residues. DNA for the CDR3: TGTGCCAGCAGTTTATCGGGGGGGGCCATCAATGAGCAGTTCTTC. Translated: CASSLSGGAINEQFF.

In its sample, this clonotype was seen a few times. The chain combines TRBV7-9 with TRBJ1-2; TRBD1 might be the D (6 bases). The CDR3 has 15 amino acids. Germline-derived CDR1 and CDR2 are SEHNR and FQNEAQ (reference sequence). The V end was cut by 5 bases, the J end by 3 bases, with 16 bases between. This CDR3 is CASSKRQDGDYGYTF. CDR3 DNA sequence: TGTGCCAGCAGCAAGCGACAGGACGGGGACTATGGCTACACCTTC.

Notes on this clonotype: A much larger clone sits a single nucleotide away, making a read error possible. The chain's CDR3 is CACSQALISQGHNEQFF. The CDR3 DNA is TGTGCCTGCAGCCAAGCTCTGATTTCCCAGGGCCACAATGAGCAGTTCTTC. V and J are TRBV4-2 and TRBJ2-1; tentative D call: TRBD1 (5 bases). Germline loops: CDR1 LGHNA, CDR2 YNFKEQ. The CDR3 is 17 amino acids.

This chain connects TRBV4-3 to TRBJ2-2; 7 nucleotides match TRBD1. CDR3 length: 15 amino acids. The V gene end was trimmed by 5 bases and the J gene end by 4 bases; junction bases not matched to a gene: 7. CDR1 and CDR2 (germline): LGHNA, YSLEER. CDR3 DNA: TGCGCCAGCAGCTCGACAGGGATCGCCACCGGGGAGCTGTTTTTT. This translates into CASSSTGIATGELFF.

This sequence joins TRBV12-3 or TRBV12-4 and TRBJ1-1; unclear D gene. The CDR3 loop spans 13 amino acids. Trimming took 6 bases from V and 1 from J, leaving 9 bases between them. The DNA for the CDR3 is TGTGCCAGCAGCAAGACGACGAACACTGAAGCTTTCTTT. As protein: CASSKTTNTEAFF.

This clonotype was picked up many times. The rearrangement links TRBV7-2 to TRBJ2-7; D remains unclear. The ends were cut back, 0 bases at V and 2 bases at J, with 8 bases in the middle. Germline CDR1 reads SGHTA; CDR2 reads FQGNSA. This CDR3 comprises 14 residues. In nucleotides, the CDR3 is TGTGCCAGCAGCTTAGCGAGCCTAGCCTACGAGCAGTACTTC. It specifies CASSLASLAYEQYF.

This clonotype turned up a few times. The V and J genes are TRBV20-1 and TRBJ1-4, with a possible D match to TRBD1 (5 bases). The CDR3 runs to 13 residues. V lost 7 bases and J lost 8, with 17 bases in between. From germline, CDR1 is DFQATT and CDR2 SNEGSKA (reference sequence). The CDR3 DNA follows: TGCAGTGTTAAAGCCCAGGGCGGAGAAAAACTGTTTTTT. This sequence encodes CSVKAQGGEKLFF.

This clonotype was recorded at least ten times. The J gene is TRBJ2-1, the V gene TRBV29-1, with 7 bases fitting TRBD2. From germline, CDR1 is SQVTM and CDR2 ANQGSEA. The V gene end was trimmed by 8 bases and the J gene end by 0 bases; junction bases not matched to a gene: 7. The CDR3 totals 14 residues. The CDR3 loop is CSTKAGSSYNEQFF. The CDR3 region has the DNA TGCAGCACAAAAGCGGGGAGCTCCTACAATGAGCAGTTCTTC.

The chain joins TRBV29-1 to TRBJ1-3; no reliable D call. V was pared by 4 bases and J by 1 base, with 8 bases between. CDR3 size: 13 residues. Per the germline V gene, CDR1 is SQVTM and CDR2 is ANQGSEA. As DNA, the CDR3 is TGCAGCGTTGCGGAGGATTCTGGAAACACCATATATTTT. Its protein product is CSVAEDSGNTIYF.

The chain uses TRBV5-1 and TRBJ2-1; D call uncertain. V gave up 4 bases and J gave up 7 bases, with 9 bases separating them. The CDR3 length is 12 residues. Germline values: CDR1 SGHRS, CDR2 YFSETQ. The CDR3 loop is CASSILENEQFF. The CDR3 DNA is TGCGCCAGCAGCATACTGGAAAATGAGCAGTTCTTC.

The rearrangement links TRBV29-1 to TRBJ1-2; 9 bases fit TRBD1. After removal of 7 bases from V and 4 bases from J, the junction contained 4 bases not matched to a gene. Germline loops: CDR1 SQVTM, CDR2 ANQGSEA. The CDR3 is 12 residues long. This CDR3 reads CSGGQGTYGYTF. CDR3 sequence (DNA): TGCAGCGGCGGACAGGGGACCTATGGCTACACCTTC.

As DNA, the CDR3 is TGTGCCAGCAGCCAATGGCAGGGGGGAGTGAACACTGAAGCTTTCTTT. Translation: CASSQWQGGVNTEAFF. The chain joins TRBV3-1 to TRBJ1-1, with 7 bases matching TRBD1. The V gene's germline CDR1 is LGHDT and CDR2 YNNKEL (reference sequence). Trimming cost V 2 bases and J 0 bases; bases outside gene matches: 6. There are 16 residues in the CDR3.

This clonotype occurred many times. CDR3 sequence: CASSPLAANQPQHF. CDR3 sequence (DNA): TGTGCCAGCAGTCCCCTTGCCGCTAATCAGCCCCAGCATTTT. V gene TRBV12-3 or TRBV12-4 combines with J gene TRBJ1-5; D remains unclear. Trimming left V 5 bases short and J 4 bases short, with 12 bases between. CDR3 length equals 14 residues.